This record concerns one T cell receptor (beta chain) sequence. The antigen remains unidentified. These data come from a study of T-cell reconstitution after alpha-beta-depleted transplantation in children. Researchers prepared the TCRbeta library using unique molecular identifiers, the study reports. Using its own MiXCR run on the PCR reads, TCRdb lists one record per CDR3 protein. The profile shows roughly 120,000 distinct CDR3 sequences, under 25% of them singletons. The V end lost 5 bases, the J end lost 3 bases, and 5 bases lay between the germline ends. CDR3 size: 12 residues. Points from the study as a whole: Surviving thymic progenitors and recipient T cells were the source of high TCRbeta diversity at day 60 in some patients. Reportedly, roughly two months post-transplant, alpha-beta T cells arose from several hundred expanded graft clones. T-cell numbers and diversity one year post-transplant derived largely from freshly generated T cells.

The receptor was derived from a male patient aged 2-10 years who had a stem cell transplant for chronic granulomatous disease, so the T cells may come from the graft donor. The source material was PBMCs, mostly from graft donor cells, sampled 180 days after TCRalphabeta/CD19-depleted stem cell transplant. This chain joins TRBV12-3 or TRBV12-4 and TRBJ2-1; D is unclear. The CDR3 here is CASSRYYNEQFF. Here the CDR3 DNA reads TGTGCCAGCAGTAGGTACTACAATGAGCAGTTCTTC.